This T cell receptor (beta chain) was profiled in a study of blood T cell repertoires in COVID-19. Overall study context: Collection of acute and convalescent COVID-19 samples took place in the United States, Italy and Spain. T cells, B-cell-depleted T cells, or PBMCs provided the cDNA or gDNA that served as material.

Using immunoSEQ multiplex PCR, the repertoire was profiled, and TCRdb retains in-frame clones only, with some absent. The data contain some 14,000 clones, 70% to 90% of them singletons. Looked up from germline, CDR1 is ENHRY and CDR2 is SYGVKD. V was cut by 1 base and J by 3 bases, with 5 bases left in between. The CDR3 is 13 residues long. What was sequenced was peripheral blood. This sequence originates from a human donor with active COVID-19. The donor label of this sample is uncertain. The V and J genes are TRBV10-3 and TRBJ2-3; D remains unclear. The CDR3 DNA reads TGTGCCATCAGTGAGTTCTCTACAGATACGCAGTATTTT. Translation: CAISEFSTDTQYF.